These T cell receptor beta chains were read from a single sample in a study of cytomegalovirus exposure and HLA in healthy donors. TCRdb's copy holds only in-frame clones and misses some; the assay was immunoSEQ multiplex PCR. Altogether 60,000 to 70,000 clones are present, approximately 72% being singletons, with the ten largest covering approximately 11%. Sequences were obtained from PBMCs. All receptors come from a woman in her 30s in good health and CMV-seronegative. The CDR3 runs from the conserved cysteine through the conserved F or W.

>15|TRBV28|TRBJ1-3
CASIGQEFSGNTIYF
>17|TRBV5-4|TRBJ1-1
CASSLDSRGLMNTEAFF
>16|TRBV7-8|TRBJ1-6
CASSFGQGFRNSPLHF
>15|TRBV7-9|TRBJ1-1
CASSPQGRVRTEAFF
>15|TRBV30|TRBJ2-7
CAWSVGRGTTYEQYF
>15|TRBV6-5|TRBJ1-5
CASSRTGGDNQPQHF
>13|TRBV18|TRBJ2-5
CASSPPSSETQYF
>20|TRBV18|TRBJ2-3
CASSPPLAGAMLGSTDTQYF
>14|TRBV9|TRBJ1-1
CASSVVQGDTEAFF
>14|TRBV6-6|TRBJ1-1
CASILTGLNTEAFF
>16|TRBV9|TRBJ2-7
CASSAQPRTGSYEQYF
>12|TRBV23-1|TRBJ1-1
CASSLWQIEAFF
>14|TRBV28|TRBJ2-2
CASSFRNRAGELFF
>15|TRBV7-8|TRBJ1-4
CASSPDRVQGEKLFF
>14|TRBV11-1|TRBJ1-1
CASGSGHLNTEAFF
>13|TRBV29-1|TRBJ1-1
CSVAGQLNTEAFF
>13|TRBV6-6|TRBJ2-2
CATRGGADGELFF